The 9 T cell receptor beta chains below come from one sample, sequenced in a study of T cells in women clearing cervical HPV infection. The data were produced by immunoSEQ multiplex PCR, yet TCRdb's version contains in-frame clones alone and is incomplete. The sample includes 30,000 to 45,000 clones. The sample consisted of blood buffy coat. All receptors derive from a woman between 18 and 70 years old with a cervical HPV16 infection that either progressed to CIN3+ or cleared (not recorded which).

With regard to this clone: The germline gene is not matched at one end of the junction; a read error may be the cause. CDR3 bases read: TGTGCCAGCAGCCTAGCCGGACAGGGGGCGGGGGGT. This encodes CASSLAGQGAGG. The complete CDR3 sequence is CASSLAGQGAGGQYF. J is TRBJ2-4 and V is TRBV7-2, with 11 bases identical to TRBD1. The sequenced fragment ends 3 residues before the CDR3 boundary, so the rest is inferred from the germline J gene. Germline CDR1 reads SGHTA; CDR2 reads FQGNSA. CDR3 length: 15 amino acids.

On this clone: The read falls 3 residues short of the CDR3 end, and the missing part is taken from the germline J gene. The chain has TRBV6-1 and TRBJ2-2; a possible D gene is TRBD2 (5 bases). The germline gives CDR1 MNHNS, CDR2 SASEGT. This CDR3 comprises 16 residues. Partial CDR3 DNA: TGTGCCAGCAGTGAAGGGATCGGGGTTTATAATTCACCG. Translated, it gives CASSEGIGVYNSP. In full, the CDR3 is CASSEGIGVYNSPLFF.

Regarding this clone: The sequence runs out 3 residues before the end of the CDR3; the remainder is reconstructed from the germline J gene. V is TRBV6-2 or TRBV6-3 and J is TRBJ1-6; 8 bases agree with TRBD1. V was clipped by 5 bases and J by 8 bases; unmatched bases: 11. Germline CDR1 is MNHEY and CDR2 is SVGEGT. The CDR3 consists of 16 residues. The sequenced part of the CDR3 DNA is TGTGCCAGCAGTCCGTTCCGGGACAGGAATTATTCACCC. Translation gives CASSPFRDRNYSP. The whole CDR3 protein is CASSPFRDRNYSPLHF.

Comment on this clone: Sequencing ends 3 residues short of the CDR3 end; the germline J gene provides the rest. This rearrangement joins TRBV6-2 or TRBV6-3 to TRBJ1-5; 11 nucleotides line up with TRBD1. The junction had 4 bases not matched to a gene; V was cut back by 6 bases and J by 9 bases. The germline CDR1 and CDR2 sequences are MNHEY and SVGEGT. This CDR3 has 13 amino acids. The CDR3 bases that were read are TGTGCCAGCAGCTGGACAGGGGGCAGGCCC. It yields the protein CASSWTGGRP. The whole CDR3 region reads CASSWTGGRPQHF.

Details on this clone: Coverage ceases 3 residues before the CDR3 finishes, and the germline J gene fills in the end. The chain carries TRBV12-5 and TRBJ1-6; D possibly corresponds to TRBD1 (6 bases). This CDR3 has 14 amino acids. The V gene's germline CDR1 is LGHNT and CDR2 FRNRAP. Deletions cut 5 bases from V and 10 bases from J, with 15 bases between. CDR3: CASGLTGSSSPLHF. Incomplete CDR3 DNA: TGTGCTAGTGGTCTTACAGGGTCATCCTCACCC. The whole variable domain, filled in from reference TRBV12-5 and TRBJ1-6, reads DARVTQTPRHKVTEMGQEVTMRCQPILGHNTVFWYRQTMMQGLELLAYFRNRAPLDDSGMPKDRFSAEMPDATLATLKIQPSEPRDSAVYFCASGLTGSSSPLHFGNGTRLTVT.

To note about this clone: The read terminates 3 residues ahead of where the CDR3 ends, so the germline J gene completes it. This chain connects TRBV11-2 to TRBJ2-7; D is unresolved. Trimming removed 11 bases at V and 4 bases at J, with 18 bases between. Germline-derived CDR1 and CDR2 are SGHAT and FQNNGV. The CDR3 is made up of 13 amino acids. CDR3 DNA (partial): TGTGCCGGGTCCCCCGCAGGCTTTTACGAG. Its protein product is CAGSPAGFYE. The full CDR3 sequence reads CAGSPAGFYEQYF. The whole variable domain, remainder taken from reference TRBV11-2 and TRBJ2-7, is EAGVAQSPRYKIIEKRQSVAFWCNPISGHATLYWYQQILGQGPKLLIQFQNNGVVDDSQLPKDRFSAERLKGVDSTLKIQPAKLEDSAVYLCAGSPAGFYEQYFGPGTRLTVT.

Worth noting for this clone: The read ends 3 residues before the CDR3 terminus; that terminus is restored from the germline J gene. This chain links TRBV11-3 with TRBJ2-3; 7 nucleotides align to TRBD2. With 5 bases clipped from V and 1 base from J, the junction kept 3 bases outside the gene matches. Germline V lookup: CDR1 SGHNT, CDR2 YENEEA. The CDR3 loop spans 14 amino acids. The CDR3 sequence is CASSPTSGTDTQYF. Incomplete CDR3 DNA: TGTGCCAGCAGCCCCACTAGCGGCACAGATACG.

Turning to this clone: With the read ending 3 residues before the CDR3 end, the germline J gene is used to fill in that end. The gene calls are TRBV30 and TRBJ1-2; D may be TRBD1 (5 bases). Germline V gene data show CDR1 as GTSNPN and CDR2 as SVGIG (reference sequence). CDR3 size: 14 residues. The part of the CDR3 DNA that was read is TGTGCCGGGACTAGCGGGGGGGTCTCCTACGAC. This codes for CAGTSGGVSYD. The CDR3 in its entirety is CAGTSGGVSYDYTF.

CDR3 sequence: CASSQRQGVKETQYF. The sequenced CDR3 bases are TGTGCCAGCAGCCAGCGCCAGGGGGTTAAGGAGACC. The rearrangement uses TRBV7-9 and TRBJ2-5; TRBD1 aligns across 7 bases. The DNA ends 3 residues before the CDR3 does, and the rest of the CDR3 is filled in from the germline J gene. From germline, CDR1 is SEHNR and CDR2 FQNEAQ (reference sequence). This CDR3 has 15 amino acids. The trim removed 5 bases at V and 5 bases at J, leaving 11 bases unmatched.